This T cell receptor (beta chain) appears in the sequencing data of a study of blood T cell repertoires in COVID-19. Authors' processing steps: It was from reference gene primer amplification that nucleated cell counts were estimated. Repertoires were generated with immunoSEQ multiplex PCR, while TCRdb's copy carries only in-frame clones and drops some. The V and J calls and clone size were taken over from that table, and D and trimming were inferred from the DNA. The profile shows roughly 180,000 clones, around four fifths of them singletons. The V gene's germline CDR1 is LNHDA and CDR2 SQIVND (reference sequence). The V and J ends lost 0 bases and 3 bases, in that order; junction bases with no gene match: 5. CDR3 length equals 16 residues.

The source is a woman in her twenties or thirties with acute or convalescent COVID-19. Sequencing used peripheral blood. V and J are TRBV19 and TRBJ2-7, with 10 bases that match TRBD1. The CDR3 DNA sequence: TGTGCCAGTAGTATAGACCCGGGACAGGGGTACTACGAGCAGTACTTC. This encodes CASSIDPGQGYYEQYF.